These 4 T cell receptor beta chains were sequenced from one sample in a study of blood T cells in healthy people across ages. Combining a sample-barcoded 5' primer with a J-beta primer mix, a second PCR ran for about 7 to 11 cycles. MiXCR was run by TCRdb on the 5' RACE reads, yielding one entry per CDR3 protein. The repertoire holds around 870,000 distinct CDR3 sequences, under 35% seen once, with roughly 17% in the top ten. The sequencing sample was made of blood. Receptors originate from a woman older than 75 in good health.

This clonotype was seen many times. This chain uses TRBV7-2 with TRBJ2-3; the D gene is possibly TRBD1 (6 bases). This CDR3 contains 17 residues. From germline, CDR1 is SGHTA and CDR2 FQGNSA. Trimming took off 4 bases at V and 3 bases at J, with 20 bases between the two ends. The chain's CDR3 is CASSSPMGASRTDTQYF. In DNA, the CDR3 is TGTGCCAGCAGCTCACCAATGGGGGCTAGCAGGACAGATACGCAGTATTTT.

This clonotype was seen a few times. The chain is built from TRBV5-1 and TRBJ2-5; TRBD1 matches at 9 bases. Germline V gene data show CDR1 as SGHRS and CDR2 as YFSETQ. The J segment lost 11 bases and the V segment lost 4 bases, leaving 15 bases of the junction unmatched. This CDR3 has 15 amino acids. The CDR3 DNA sequence: TGCGCCAGCAGCCGGCCGGGACAGGGAGACAATGAGCAGTACTTC. Residues: CASSRPGQGDNEQYF.

This sequence joins TRBV12-3 or TRBV12-4 and TRBJ1-1; D is undetermined. The CDR3 totals 13 residues. Deletions cut 1 base from V and 6 bases from J, with 9 bases between. The CDR3 here is CASSLGGVAEAFF. The DNA for the CDR3 is TGTGCCAGCAGTTTAGGGGGAGTGGCTGAAGCTTTCTTT.

This clonotype has ten or more counts. The genes are TRBV2 and TRBJ2-6; TRBD1 might be the D (6 bases). V lost 7 bases, J lost 2 bases, and 9 bases lay in between. The CDR3 totals 14 residues. CDR1 is SNHLY and CDR2 is FYNNEI in the germline V gene. The CDR3 DNA reads as TGTGCCAGCACCAGGACAGCTGGGGCCAACGTCCTGACTTTC. Protein product: CASTRTAGANVLTF.